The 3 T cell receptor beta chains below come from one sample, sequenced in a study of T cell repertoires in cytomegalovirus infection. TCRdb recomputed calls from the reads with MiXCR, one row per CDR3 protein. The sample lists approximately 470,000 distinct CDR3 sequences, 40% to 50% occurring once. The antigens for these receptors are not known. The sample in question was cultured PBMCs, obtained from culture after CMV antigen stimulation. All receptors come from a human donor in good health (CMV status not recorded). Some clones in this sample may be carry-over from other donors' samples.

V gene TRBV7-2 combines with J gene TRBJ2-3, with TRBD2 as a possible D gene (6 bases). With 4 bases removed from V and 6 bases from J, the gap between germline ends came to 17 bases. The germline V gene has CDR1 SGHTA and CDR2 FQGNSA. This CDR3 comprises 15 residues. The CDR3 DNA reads TGTGCCAGCAGCTCCTTGGGGACTGGGGGGGATACGCAGTATTTT. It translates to CASSSLGTGGDTQYF.

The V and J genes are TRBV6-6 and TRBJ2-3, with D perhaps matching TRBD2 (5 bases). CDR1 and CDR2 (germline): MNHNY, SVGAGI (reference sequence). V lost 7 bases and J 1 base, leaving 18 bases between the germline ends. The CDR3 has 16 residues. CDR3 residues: CASTPASREGTDTQYF. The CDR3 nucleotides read TGTGCCAGCACCCCCGCTAGCCGCGAAGGCACAGATACGCAGTATTTT.

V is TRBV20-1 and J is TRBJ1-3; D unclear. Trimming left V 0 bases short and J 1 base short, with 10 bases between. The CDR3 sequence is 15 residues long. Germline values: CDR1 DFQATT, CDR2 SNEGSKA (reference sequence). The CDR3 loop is CSARDAVLSGNTIYF. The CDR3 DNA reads TGCAGTGCTAGAGATGCGGTACTATCTGGAAACACCATATATTTT.